The next 18 T cell receptor beta chains were all read from a single sample in a study of human T cells and chemical hapten exposure. Regarding time point: patch test 2, 6 weeks after DPC sensitization. Treatment indicated: therapeutic diphenylcyclopropenone sensitization with weekly scalp DPC. TCRdb passed the RACE reads through MiXCR, listing each CDR3 protein once. The sample has 140,000 or so distinct CDR3 sequences, roughly 10% seen once; the top ten hold about 1.3%. Sequenced here: whole blood, sampled in connection with sensitization to the hapten diphenylcyclopropenone (DPC). All receptors derive from a woman between 45 and 65 years old with alopecia areata. Some clones in this sample may be carry-over from other donors' samples.

This clonotype was detected a few times. V and J are TRBV27 and TRBJ2-3; 7 nucleotides match TRBD2. The CDR3 loop spans 15 amino acids. Per the germline V gene, CDR1 is MNHEY and CDR2 is SMNVEV (reference sequence). J lost 1 base, V lost 0 bases, and 1 base had no gene match. The CDR3 here is CASSLSLAGTDTQYF. CDR3 nucleotides: TGTGCCAGCAGTTTATCGCTAGCGGGCACAGATACGCAGTATTTT.

On this clonotype itself: Just one base apart from a much larger clone, this may be a read error. This chain links TRBV6-5 with TRBJ1-2, with D unclear. This CDR3 has 14 residues. V lost 0 bases and J lost 6, with 11 bases in between. The germline V gene encodes CDR1 MNHEY and CDR2 SVGAGI. CDR3 sequence: CASSYSAGWDGYTF. The CDR3 DNA sequence: TGTGCCAGCAGTTACTCGGCGGGGTGGGATGGCTACACCTTC.

This clonotype was recorded a few times. The chain couples TRBV11-1 to TRBJ1-1; D remains ambiguous. There are 15 residues in the CDR3. Trimming took off 5 bases at V and 0 bases at J, with 13 bases between the two ends. The germline V gene encodes CDR1 SGHAT and CDR2 FQDESV (reference sequence). In DNA form, the CDR3 reads TGTGCCAGCAGCGCAGTCAGATTGATGAACACTGAAGCTTTCTTT. Its protein product is CASSAVRLMNTEAFF.

The rearrangement joins TRBV24-1 to TRBJ2-1, with no clear D. Germline CDR1 is KGHDR and CDR2 is SFDVKD. CDR3 length: 16 residues. Trimming cost V 3 bases and J 7 bases, with 18 bases left between them. The CDR3 sequence is CATSDDSKGQWNEQFF. The CDR3 region has the DNA TGTGCCACCAGTGATGACTCGAAGGGCCAATGGAATGAGCAGTTCTTC.

This clonotype was counted many times. This chain uses TRBV6-2 or TRBV6-3 with TRBJ2-2, with D tentatively TRBD2 (5 bases). CDR1 is MNHEY, CDR2 SVGEGT, per germline. V was shortened by 5 bases and J by 5 bases, with 12 bases between the two germline ends. This CDR3 region has 14 residues. The CDR3: CASSATRGTGELFF. Here the CDR3 DNA reads TGTGCCAGCAGTGCCACACGAGGGACCGGGGAGCTGTTTTTT.

This clonotype was seen at least ten times. This chain connects TRBV13 to TRBJ2-1, with D possibly TRBD2 on 5 matching bases. Germline V gene sequence: CDR1 PRHDT, CDR2 FYEKMQ (reference sequence). V was shortened by 5 bases and J by 2 bases, with 10 bases between the two germline ends. The CDR3 runs to 14 residues. The CDR3 DNA sequence: TGTGCCAGCAGCACCCGGGATGCCTACAATGAGCAGTTCTTC. Encoded protein: CASSTRDAYNEQFF.

This clonotype came up many times. This rearrangement joins TRBV7-9 to TRBJ2-1, with 11 bases aligning to TRBD1. With V trimmed by 5 bases and J by 2 bases, 17 bases remained unmatched. CDR1 is SEHNR, CDR2 FQNEAQ, per germline (reference sequence). This CDR3 spans 20 amino acids. The DNA for the CDR3 is TGTGCCAGCAGCCCCCAATGGGGACAGGGGGGGAGCCGGCCCTACAATGAGCAGTTCTTC. Translating it yields CASSPQWGQGGSRPYNEQFF.

The genes are TRBV5-4 and TRBJ1-5; a weak D match, TRBD1 (6 bases). CDR1 is SGHNT and CDR2 is YYREEE in the germline V gene (reference sequence). This CDR3 has 16 amino acids. V was clipped by 0 bases and J by 2 bases, with 12 bases between them. This CDR3 is CASSLEQGDGNQPQHF. CDR3 bases: TGTGCCAGCAGCTTGGAACAGGGCGATGGCAATCAGCCCCAGCATTTT.

This CDR3 reads CASSLQGVPEAFF. In nucleotides, the CDR3 is TGTGCCAGCAGCTTGCAAGGGGTCCCTGAAGCTTTCTTT. This chain links TRBV5-5 with TRBJ1-1, with D possibly TRBD1 on 5 matching bases. The V end lost 1 base, the J end lost 6 bases, and 10 bases lay between the germline ends. The CDR3 totals 13 residues. Germline values: CDR1 SGHKS, CDR2 YYEKEE (reference sequence).

At least ten counts were recorded for this clonotype. The chain combines TRBV15 with TRBJ2-3, with D uncertain. The CDR3 extends over 14 amino acids. Between the trimmed V and J ends, which lost 8 bases and 6 bases, there was a span of 18 bases. Germline-derived CDR1 and CDR2 are LNHNV and YYDKDF (reference sequence). The CDR3 is CATRAVDRRDTQYF. The DNA for the CDR3 is TGTGCCACCCGGGCGGTCGATAGAAGGGATACGCAGTATTTT.

The table lists this clonotype with a few counts. The chain combines TRBV12-3 or TRBV12-4 with TRBJ2-7, with D hard to call. Deletions cut 3 bases from V and 5 bases from J, with 5 bases between. This CDR3 comprises 11 residues. The CDR3, as DNA: TGTGCCAGCAGTTTCAGTCACGAGCAGTACTTC. It codes for CASSFSHEQYF.

This chain uses TRBV5-1 with TRBJ2-1, with D maybe TRBD2 (6 bases). Germline values: CDR1 SGHRS, CDR2 YFSETQ. The CDR3 has 14 amino acids. The V and J ends lost 2 bases and 8 bases respectively, with 14 bases between them. The DNA for the CDR3 is TGCGCCAGCAGCTTTGGTGGAGGGGCGGATGAGCAGTTCTTC. Translating gives CASSFGGGADEQFF.

This clonotype occurred a few times. The chain couples TRBV21-1 to TRBJ2-5; TRBD1 is the table's D call and was not checked against the DNA. TRBV21-1 is deemed a pseudogene. The CDR3 has 14 residues. The CDR3 DNA follows: TGTGCCAGCAGTCATCCCGGGAGCCAAGAGACCCAGTACTTC. It yields the protein CASSHPGSQETQYF.

Many counts were recorded for this clonotype. The chain is built from TRBV6-5 and TRBJ1-1, with a tentative D call TRBD1 (5 bases). Trimming removed 5 bases at V and 11 bases at J, with 21 bases between. The CDR3 contains 14 residues. The germline V gene encodes CDR1 MNHEY and CDR2 SVGAGI. CDR3 in amino acids: CASSDGARGFGAFF. CDR3 sequence (DNA): TGTGCCAGCAGTGACGGGGCGCGGGGCTTTGGCGCTTTCTTT.

This clonotype was counted between two and nine times. The chain couples TRBV6-5 to TRBJ1-5; 9 bases map to TRBD1. Germline assignment: CDR1 MNHEY and CDR2 SVGAGI. The CDR3 has 16 amino acids. V shed 7 bases and J 1 base; nucleotides not matched to a gene: 8. The CDR3 nucleotides are TGTGCCAGCAACCCGGGACAGGGTCGAAGCAATCAGCCCCAGCATTTT. Residues: CASNPGQGRSNQPQHF.

This clonotype occurred many times. The V gene is TRBV6-5, the J gene TRBJ1-3, with D perhaps TRBD1 (5 bases). The V gene's germline CDR1 is MNHEY and CDR2 SVGAGI. With 4 bases removed from V and 0 bases from J, the gap between germline ends came to 10 bases. The CDR3 is 15 residues long. CDR3 in amino acids: CASSSGRNSGNTIYF. CDR3 bases: TGTGCCAGCAGTTCGGGACGTAACTCTGGAAACACCATATATTTT.

This clonotype was observed a few times. The V gene is TRBV6-6, the J gene TRBJ1-1; no definite D call. Trimming cost V 11 bases and J 1 base, with 11 bases left between them. The germline gives CDR1 MNHNY, CDR2 SVGAGI (reference sequence). The CDR3 loop spans 12 amino acids. In DNA, the CDR3 is TGTGCCGCACGGGAGGGGAACACTGAAGCTTTCTTT. Protein: CAAREGNTEAFF.

The table lists this clonotype with a few counts. CDR3 DNA sequence: TGCAGTGCTAGAGATTTTTCCTACGAGCAGTACTTC. It encodes CSARDFSYEQYF. The rearrangement links TRBV20-1 to TRBJ2-7; D remains ambiguous. Germline loops: CDR1 DFQATT, CDR2 SNEGSKA (reference sequence). The CDR3 has 12 amino acids. Trimming took off 0 bases at V and 1 base at J, with 4 bases between the two ends.